Below, 10 T cell receptor beta chains from the same sample are listed, as sequenced in a study of T-cell reconstitution after alpha-beta-depleted transplantation in children. TCRbeta library preparation incorporated unique molecular identifiers. TCRdb independently ran MiXCR on the PCR reads; one entry per CDR3 protein. The sample lists hundreds of thousands of distinct CDR3 sequences, roughly 11% occurring once. Sequencing was performed on PBMCs, taken before TCRalphabeta/CD19-depleted stem cell transplant. These receptors all stem from a child under three years old with acute myeloid leukemia, due to receive a stem cell transplant.

Many counts were recorded for this clonotype. This rearrangement joins TRBV7-2 to TRBJ1-1, with 11 bases lining up with TRBD1. The CDR3 contains 16 residues. The V gene's germline CDR1 is SGHTA and CDR2 FQGNSA. The junction had 9 bases not matched to a gene; V was cut back by 5 bases and J by 4 bases. CDR3 DNA: TGTGCCAGCAGCCCCACTTCCGGGACAGGGGGCACTGAAGCTTTCTTT. This sequence encodes CASSPTSGTGGTEAFF.

This clonotype appeared a few times. The V and J genes are TRBV6-2 or TRBV6-3 and TRBJ2-7; D is possibly TRBD2 (6 bases). With 4 bases removed from V and 4 bases from J, the gap between germline ends came to 11 bases. CDR3 length equals 13 residues. Germline-derived CDR1 and CDR2 are MNHEY and SVGEGT. This chain's CDR3 is CASSFLSGYEQYF. DNA of the CDR3: TGTGCCAGCAGTTTCCTTAGCGGATACGAGCAGTACTTC.

This clonotype was detected ten times or more. This chain uses TRBV7-2 with TRBJ1-3; 8 nucleotides align to TRBD1. CDR3 length: 16 amino acids. The V segment lost 0 bases and the J segment 2 bases; nucleotides outside the gene matches: 3. Germline lookup yields CDR1 SGHTA and CDR2 FQGNSA. The CDR3 sequence: CASSLAAGGTGNTIYF. CDR3 in DNA: TGTGCCAGCAGCTTAGCGGCAGGGGGCACTGGAAACACCATATATTTT. Based on the CDR3 plus reference TRBV7-2 and TRBJ1-3, the full variable domain is GAGVSQSPSNKVTEKGKDVELRCDPISGHTALYWYRQSLGQGLEFLIYFQGNSAPDKSGLPSDRFSAERTGGSVSTLTIQRTQQEDSAVYLCASSLAAGGTGNTIYFGEGSWLTVV.

This clonotype came up many times. The chain employs TRBV20-1 and TRBJ1-1, with D perhaps TRBD1 (5 bases). The V and J ends lost 5 bases and 3 bases respectively, with 16 bases between them. The germline gives CDR1 DFQATT, CDR2 SNEGSKA (reference sequence). The CDR3 runs 14 residues. In DNA form, the CDR3 reads TGCAGTGCTCCCCAGGCAGGGATAGACACTGAAGCTTTCTTT. Protein product: CSAPQAGIDTEAFF.

A word on this clonotype: A single base separates this from a much larger clone, so it may be a read error. V gene TRBV24-1 combines with J gene TRBJ1-5; weak D call: TRBD1 (6 bases). The germline gives CDR1 KGHDR, CDR2 SFDVKD. The V end was cut by 10 bases, the J end by 7 bases, with 19 bases between. CDR3 length: 14 residues. The CDR3 DNA reads TGTGCCACAGCTGGGATAGGGGGAGGGCAGCCCCAGCATTTT. Its translation: CATAGIGGGQPQHF.

The count of this clonotype is one. This may arise from a read error, as a much more abundant clone is one base away. The CDR3 region is CASSSTVSTETFF. The DNA for the CDR3 is TGCGCCAGCAGCTCGACCGTTTCCACTGAAACTTTCTTT. The chain carries TRBV5-1 and TRBJ1-1; D is uncertain. CDR1 SGHRS and CDR2 YFSETQ come from the germline V gene. The CDR3 consists of 13 residues.

This clonotype showed up many times. One junction end does not reproduce the germline sequence, and a read error may be involved. This chain links TRBV29-1 with TRBJ2-6; 9 nucleotides line up with TRBD1. CDR3 length: 16 amino acids. Germline CDR1 and CDR2: SQVTM and ANQGSEA. CDR3 sequence: CSVEGQGSSGANVLTF. In nucleotides, the CDR3 is TGCAGCGTAGAAGGACAGGGGAGCTCTGGGGCCAACGTCCTGACTTTC.

Only one count was recorded for this clonotype. A read error may account for a junction end that differs from germline. The J gene is TRBJ1-2, the V gene TRBV29-1, with D tentatively TRBD1 (5 bases). Germline V gene data show CDR1 as SQVTM and CDR2 as ANQGSEA. This CDR3 is 13 amino acids long. CDR3 protein: CGVEAAGPRSYTF. In nucleotides, the CDR3 is TGCGGCGTTGAAGCGGCAGGGCCTAGGAGCTACACCTTC.

This clonotype has only a few counts. The genes are TRBV18 and TRBJ1-1; TRBD1 aligns across 9 bases. The V gene end was trimmed by 2 bases and the J gene end by 0 bases; junction bases not matched to a gene: 10. Germline V gene lookup returns CDR1 KGHSH and CDR2 LQKENI. There are 18 residues in the CDR3. The CDR3 DNA follows: TGTGCCAGCTCACCAATATCCCTGACAGGGGGAGTGAACACTGAAGCTTTCTTT. It specifies CASSPISLTGGVNTEAFF.

This clonotype was counted many times. The gene calls are TRBV10-3 and TRBJ2-7; maybe TRBD1 (5 bases). The CDR3 loop spans 13 amino acids. V was trimmed by 4 bases and J by 6 bases, leaving 13 bases between them. Germline values: CDR1 ENHRY, CDR2 SYGVKD. The CDR3 here is CAISAGLIGEQYF. DNA for the CDR3: TGTGCCATCAGTGCAGGGCTGATTGGCGAGCAGTACTTC.